This TCR beta chain originates from a study of cytomegalovirus exposure and HLA in healthy donors. TCRdb's copy holds only in-frame clones and misses some; the assay was immunoSEQ multiplex PCR. The repertoire has fewer than 400,000 clones, about nine tenths of them found once; the top ten carry 0.7% to 0.85%. The sample holds one count of this clone. The antigen remains unidentified. CDR3 size: 14 residues. Germline V gene lookup returns CDR1 SGHDN and CDR2 FVKESK. Trimming shortened V by 4 bases and J by 0 bases, and 9 bases separated the two germline ends. Overall study findings and caveats: Clusters of TCRs from the first cohort tended to co-occur in the approximately 120 validation repertoires (as a later analysis found).

The source material was PBMCs. The rearrangement joins TRBV14 to TRBJ1-1; D is perhaps TRBD1 (6 bases). The sequence came from a woman aged 18-30 years in good health and CMV-seronegative. The CDR3 loop is CASSRGQLNTEAFF. In nucleotides, the CDR3 is TGTGCCAGCAGCCGAGGACAGTTGAACACTGAAGCTTTCTTT.